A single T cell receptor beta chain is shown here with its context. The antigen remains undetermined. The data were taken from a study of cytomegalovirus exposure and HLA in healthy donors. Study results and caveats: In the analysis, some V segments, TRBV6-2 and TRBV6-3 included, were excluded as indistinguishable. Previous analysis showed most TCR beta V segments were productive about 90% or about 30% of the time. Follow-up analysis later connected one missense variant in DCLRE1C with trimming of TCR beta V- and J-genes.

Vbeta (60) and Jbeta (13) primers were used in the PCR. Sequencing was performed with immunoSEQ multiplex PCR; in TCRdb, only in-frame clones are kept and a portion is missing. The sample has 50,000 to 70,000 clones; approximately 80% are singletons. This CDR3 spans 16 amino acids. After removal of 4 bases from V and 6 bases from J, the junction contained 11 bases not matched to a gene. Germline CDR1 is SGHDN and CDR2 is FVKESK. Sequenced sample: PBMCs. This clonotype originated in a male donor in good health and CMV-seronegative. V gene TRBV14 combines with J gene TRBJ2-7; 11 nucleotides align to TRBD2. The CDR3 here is CASSPSRLAGSGEQYF. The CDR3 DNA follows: TGTGCCAGCAGCCCATCCCGACTAGCGGGGTCCGGCGAGCAGTACTTC.